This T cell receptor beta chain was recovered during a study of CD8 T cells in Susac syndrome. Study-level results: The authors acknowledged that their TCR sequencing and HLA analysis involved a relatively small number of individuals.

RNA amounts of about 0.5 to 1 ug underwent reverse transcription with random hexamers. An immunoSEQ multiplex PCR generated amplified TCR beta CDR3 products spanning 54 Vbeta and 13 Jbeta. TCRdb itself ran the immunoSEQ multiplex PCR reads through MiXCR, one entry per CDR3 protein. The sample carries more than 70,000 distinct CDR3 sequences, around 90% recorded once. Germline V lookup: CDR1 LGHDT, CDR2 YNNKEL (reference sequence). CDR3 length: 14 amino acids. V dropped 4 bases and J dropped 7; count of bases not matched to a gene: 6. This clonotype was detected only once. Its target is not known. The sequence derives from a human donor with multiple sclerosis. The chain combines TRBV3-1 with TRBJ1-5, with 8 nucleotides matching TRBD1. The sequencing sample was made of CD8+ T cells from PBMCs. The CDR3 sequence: CASSPTGVEQPQHF. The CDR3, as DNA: TGTGCCAGCAGCCCGACAGGGGTTGAGCAGCCCCAGCATTTT.